This T cell receptor beta chain is drawn from a study of neurological immune-mediated disorders. The germline V and J ends were trimmed by 2 bases and 5 bases, with 21 bases remaining between them. The CDR3 loop spans 17 amino acids. Looked up from germline, CDR1 is MGHRA and CDR2 is YSYEKL. This clonotype was seen ten or more times. TCRdb processed the 5' RACE reads anew with MiXCR; each CDR3 protein has one entry. The repertoire has roughly 80,000 distinct CDR3 sequences, approximately 10% of them found once; the top ten carry about 1.8%. This TCR was sampled from a man aged 35-49 years in good health. The rearrangement uses TRBV4-1 and TRBJ2-5; D is perhaps TRBD2 (7 bases). Material for sequencing was PBMCs. The CDR3 nucleotides read TGCGCCAGCAGCCAAAAGGGCTCGGGGGGCCGGCAGGAGACCCAGTACTTC. Its protein product is CASSQKGSGGRQETQYF.